The clone carrying this TCR beta chain was seen repeatedly, ten times or more. Its specificity is not known. Each diagnosis drew on symptoms, thyroxine, TRAb, thyroid ultrasound and orbital computed tomography findings. PBMCs were collected from an approximately 9.5 ml volume of fresh peripheral blood. This record belongs to a study of T cells in Graves' hyperthyroidism and ophthalmopathy. Turning to the study itself: Once the initial diagnosis was made, peripheral blood was obtained before any treatment.

Overall study findings and caveats: The model foresaw ophthalmopathy a median around seven months prior to onset.

RNA transcripts yielded amplified TCR beta CDR3 regions. A set of HTBI primers served as the primers for a first-round RT-PCR of the TCR CDR3. MiXCR was run by TCRdb on the multiplex PCR reads, yielding one entry per CDR3 protein. The table records around 300,000 distinct CDR3 sequences, around 20% of them present only once. Per the germline V gene, CDR1 is MNHNS and CDR2 is SASEGT. The CDR3 totals 17 residues. V lost 3 bases, J lost 0 bases, and 15 bases lay in between. This TCR derives from a man aged 30 to 39 with Graves' ophthalmopathy. Sequenced sample: blood. The J gene is TRBJ2-1, the V gene TRBV6-1; D possibly corresponds to TRBD2 (5 bases). The DNA of the CDR3 is TGTGCCAGCAGTGAGACACTAGGCCTGGGCTCCTACAATGAGCAGTTCTTC. Translating gives CASSETLGLGSYNEQFF.